Described below is a single TCR beta chain sequence and its context. TCRdb keeps only in-frame clones here, not all; method: immunoSEQ multiplex PCR. The table lists 75,000 to 100,000 clones, 82% of them singletons. The data were obtained in a study of blood T cell repertoires in COVID-19. There are 14 residues in the CDR3. With 7 bases removed from V and 5 bases from J, the gap between germline ends came to 17 bases. Germline assignment: CDR1 MGHDK and CDR2 SYGVNS. Sequences were obtained from peripheral blood. The chain uses TRBV25-1 and TRBJ1-1; D possibly corresponds to TRBD1 (6 bases). This clonotype originated in a human donor in a cohort sampled during active COVID-19. The CDR3 bases are TGTGCCAGCATCCACAGGGACGGGCGGACTGAAGCTTTCTTT. Its protein is CASIHRDGRTEAFF.